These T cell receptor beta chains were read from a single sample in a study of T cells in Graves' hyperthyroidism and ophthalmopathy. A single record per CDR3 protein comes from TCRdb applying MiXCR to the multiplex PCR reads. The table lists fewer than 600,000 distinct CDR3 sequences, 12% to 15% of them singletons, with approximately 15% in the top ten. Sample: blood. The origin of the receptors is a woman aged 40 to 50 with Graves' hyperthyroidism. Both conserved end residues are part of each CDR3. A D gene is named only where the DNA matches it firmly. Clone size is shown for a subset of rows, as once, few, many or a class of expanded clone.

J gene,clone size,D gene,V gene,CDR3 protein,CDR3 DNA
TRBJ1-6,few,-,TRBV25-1,CASSEGGSRNSPLHF,TGTGCCAGCAGTGAGGGGGGTTCCCGGAATTCACCCCTCCACTTT
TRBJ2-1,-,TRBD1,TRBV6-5,CASSYFPGQGFGKVETQFF,TGTGCCAGCAGTTACTTCCCCGGACAGGGCTTTGGGAAGGTGGAGACCCAGTTCTTC
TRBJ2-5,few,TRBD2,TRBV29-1,CSVCLAGRGMGETQYF,TGCAGCGTTTGTCTAGCGGGCCGAGGGATGGGTGAGACCCAGTACTTC
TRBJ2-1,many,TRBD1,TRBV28,CASRRSGGDEQFF,TGTGCCAGCAGGCGCTCAGGGGGCGATGAGCAGTTCTTC
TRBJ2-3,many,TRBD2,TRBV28,CASSAPPGLAADTQYF,TGTGCCAGCAGTGCCCCCCCGGGACTAGCGGCAGATACGCAGTATTTT
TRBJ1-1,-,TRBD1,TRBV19,CASSIQTGGYTEAFF,TGTGCCAGTAGTATCCAGACAGGGGGGTACACTGAAGCTTTCTTT
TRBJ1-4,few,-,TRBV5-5,CASSQTGSSLINEKLFF,TGTGCCAGCAGCCAAACAGGGTCTTCCTTGATTAATGAAAAACTGTTTTTT
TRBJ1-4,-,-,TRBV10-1,CASSESMGATNEKLFF,TGCGCCAGCAGTGAGTCGATGGGGGCAACTAATGAAAAACTGTTTTTT
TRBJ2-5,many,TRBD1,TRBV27,CASSFIGGGQDHQETQYF,TGTGCCAGCAGTTTTATTGGTGGAGGACAGGACCATCAAGAGACCCAGTACTTC
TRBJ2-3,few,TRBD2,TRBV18,CASSQGLAGGQERDTQYF,TGTGCCAGCTCCCAAGGACTAGCGGGAGGGCAGGAAAGAGATACGCAGTATTTT
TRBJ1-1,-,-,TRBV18,CASSPGGAEAFF,TGTGCCAGCTCACCAGGGGGAGCTGAAGCTTTCTTT
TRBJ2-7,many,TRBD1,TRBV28,CASSLPGTAIYEQYF,TGTGCCAGCAGTTTACCCGGGACAGCAATTTACGAGCAGTACTTC
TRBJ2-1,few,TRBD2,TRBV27,CASSNTPGLAGRGTYNEQFF,TGTGCCAGCAGTAACACCCCGGGACTAGCGGGGAGGGGGACCTACAATGAGCAGTTCTTC
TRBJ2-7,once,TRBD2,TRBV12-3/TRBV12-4,CASTPGTSYYEQYF,TGTGCCAGCACCCCCGGGACTAGCTACTACGAGCAGTACTTC
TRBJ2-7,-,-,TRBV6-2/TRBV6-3,CAISESIQGEQYF,TGTGCCATCAGTGAGTCGATTCAGGGCGAGCAGTACTTC
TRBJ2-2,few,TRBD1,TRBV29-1,CSVGMGGTGKTGELFF,TGCAGCGTTGGAATGGGGGGGACAGGGAAAACCGGGGAGCTGTTTTTT
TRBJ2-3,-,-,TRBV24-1,CATSEPAGGGTDTQYF,TGTGCCACCAGTGAACCGGCTGGAGGAGGCACAGATACGCAGTATTTT
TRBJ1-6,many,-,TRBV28,CASSLASAGSPLHF,TGTGCCAGCAGTTTAGCCTCAGCAGGTTCACCCCTCCACTTT
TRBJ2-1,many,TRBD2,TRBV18,CASSLTSGRANEQFF,TGTGCCAGCTCCCTGACTAGCGGGAGGGCCAATGAGCAGTTCTTC
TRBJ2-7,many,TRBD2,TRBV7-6,CASGGAGGPNSEQYF,TGTGCCAGCGGAGGAGCGGGAGGGCCGAATTCCGAGCAGTACTTC
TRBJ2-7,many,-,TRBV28,CASKQRPSYEQYF,TGTGCCAGCAAACAGCGTCCTTCCTACGAGCAGTACTTC
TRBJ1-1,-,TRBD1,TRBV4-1,CASSQARLGQGDTEAFF,TGCGCCAGCAGCCAAGCTCGGTTGGGACAGGGGGACACTGAAGCTTTCTTT
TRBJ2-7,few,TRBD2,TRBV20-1,CSARTPTSVTYEQYF,TGCAGTGCTCGAACCCCGACTAGCGTGACCTACGAGCAGTACTTC
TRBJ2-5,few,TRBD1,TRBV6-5,CASSYVQGTLETQYF,TGTGCCAGCAGTTATGTACAGGGGACGTTAGAGACCCAGTACTTC
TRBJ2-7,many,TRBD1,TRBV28,CASSPDRAEQYF,TGTGCCAGCAGTCCGGACAGGGCCGAGCAGTACTTC
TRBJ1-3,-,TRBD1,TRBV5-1,CASSWGQRLDSGNTIYF,TGCGCCAGCAGCTGGGGACAGCGTTTAGACTCTGGAAACACCATATATTTT
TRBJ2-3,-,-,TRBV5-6,CASSPDPGNTDTQYF,TGTGCCAGCAGCCCGGATCCGGGTAACACAGATACGCAGTATTTT
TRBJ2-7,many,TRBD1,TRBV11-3,CASSLDRVEYEQYF,TGTGCCAGCAGCTTGGACAGGGTAGAGTACGAGCAGTACTTC
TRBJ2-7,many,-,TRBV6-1,CASSENGRSYEQYF,TGTGCCAGCAGTGAAAACGGGCGATCCTACGAGCAGTACTTC
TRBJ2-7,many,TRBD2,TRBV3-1,CASSHRGTSGMYEQYF,TGTGCCAGCAGCCACCGAGGGACTAGCGGGATGTACGAGCAGTACTTC
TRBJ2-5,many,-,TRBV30,CAWERYPEETQYF,TGTGCCTGGGAGAGGTATCCGGAAGAGACCCAGTACTTC
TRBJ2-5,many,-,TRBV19,CASSIMGVGEETQYF,TGTGCCAGTAGTATTATGGGAGTCGGGGAGGAGACCCAGTACTTC
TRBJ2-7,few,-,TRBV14,CASSQEEVSYEQYF,TGTGCCAGCAGCCAAGAAGAGGTCTCCTACGAGCAGTACTTC
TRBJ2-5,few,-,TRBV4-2,CASSQGTGSETQYF,TGTGCCAGCAGCCAAGGTACAGGGTCGGAGACCCAGTACTTC
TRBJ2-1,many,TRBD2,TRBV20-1,CSARRTSGYNEQFF,TGCAGTGCTCGAAGGACTAGCGGTTACAATGAGCAGTTCTTC
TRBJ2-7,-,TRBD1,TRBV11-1,CASSTTGTGFGEQYF,TGTGCCAGCAGCACAACCGGGACAGGGTTTGGCGAGCAGTACTTC
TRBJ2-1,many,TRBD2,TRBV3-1,CASSQGGRGYNEQFF,TGTGCCAGCAGCCAAGGCGGGAGGGGCTACAATGAGCAGTTCTTC
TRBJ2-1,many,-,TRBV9,CASSVDSSTAKQFF,TGTGCCAGCAGCGTAGATTCGTCGACTGCCAAGCAGTTCTTC
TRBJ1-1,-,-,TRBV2,CASSEVGGNTEAFF,TGTGCCAGCAGTGAAGTGGGGGGAAACACTGAAGCTTTCTTT
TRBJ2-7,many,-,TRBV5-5,CASSLAQDSYEQYF,TGTGCCAGCAGCTTGGCACAGGACTCCTACGAGCAGTACTTC
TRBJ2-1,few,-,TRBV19,CASRWSGTTANEQFF,TGTGCCAGTAGATGGTCTGGGACGACAGCCAATGAGCAGTTCTTC
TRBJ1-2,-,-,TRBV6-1,CASSPVAENYGYTF,TGTGCCAGCAGCCCCGTTGCAGAAAACTATGGCTACACCTTC
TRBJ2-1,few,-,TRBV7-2,CASIGKTSNNEQFF,TGTGCCAGCATTGGAAAGACTAGTAATAATGAGCAGTTCTTC
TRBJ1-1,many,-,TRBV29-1,CSVQSTNTEAFF,TGCAGCGTCCAAAGTACGAACACTGAAGCTTTCTTT